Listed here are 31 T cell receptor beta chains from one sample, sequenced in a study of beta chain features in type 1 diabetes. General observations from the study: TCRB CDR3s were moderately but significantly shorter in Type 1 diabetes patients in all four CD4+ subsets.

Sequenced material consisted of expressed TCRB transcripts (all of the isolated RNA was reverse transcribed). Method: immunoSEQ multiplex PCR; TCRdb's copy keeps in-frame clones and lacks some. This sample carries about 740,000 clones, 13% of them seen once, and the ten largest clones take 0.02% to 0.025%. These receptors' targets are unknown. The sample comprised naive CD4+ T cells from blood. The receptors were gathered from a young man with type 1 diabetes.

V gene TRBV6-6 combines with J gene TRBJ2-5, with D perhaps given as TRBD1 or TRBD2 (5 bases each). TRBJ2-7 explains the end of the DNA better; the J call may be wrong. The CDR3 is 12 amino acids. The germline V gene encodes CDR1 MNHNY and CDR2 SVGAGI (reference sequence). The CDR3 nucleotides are TGTGCCAGCAGTTACGAGGGGTTCGAGCAGTACTTC. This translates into CASSYEGFEQYF.

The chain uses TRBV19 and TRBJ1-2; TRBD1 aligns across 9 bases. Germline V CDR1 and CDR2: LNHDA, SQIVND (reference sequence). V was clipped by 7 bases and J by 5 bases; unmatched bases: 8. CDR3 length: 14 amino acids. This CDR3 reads CASNPGQGPYGYTF. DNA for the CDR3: TGTGCCAGTAATCCGGGACAGGGCCCTTATGGCTACACCTTC.

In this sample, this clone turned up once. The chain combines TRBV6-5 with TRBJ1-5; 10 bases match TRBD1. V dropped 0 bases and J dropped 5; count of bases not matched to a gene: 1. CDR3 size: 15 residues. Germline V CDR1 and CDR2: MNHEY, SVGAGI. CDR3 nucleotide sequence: TGTGCCAGCAGTTACTCGACAGGGGGCGATCAGCCCCAGCATTTT. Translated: CASSYSTGGDQPQHF.

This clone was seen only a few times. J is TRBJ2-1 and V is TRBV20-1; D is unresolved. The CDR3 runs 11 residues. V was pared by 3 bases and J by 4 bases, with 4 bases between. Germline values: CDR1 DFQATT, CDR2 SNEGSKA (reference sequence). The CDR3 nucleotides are TGCAGTGCTAGTCGGTACAATGAGCAGTTCTTC. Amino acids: CSASRYNEQFF.

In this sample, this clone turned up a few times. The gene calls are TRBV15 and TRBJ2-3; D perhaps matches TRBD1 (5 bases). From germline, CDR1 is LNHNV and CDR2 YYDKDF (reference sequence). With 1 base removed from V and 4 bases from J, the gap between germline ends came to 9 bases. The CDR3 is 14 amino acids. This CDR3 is CATSRARAADTQYF. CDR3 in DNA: TGTGCCACCAGCAGAGCCAGGGCCGCAGATACGCAGTATTTT.

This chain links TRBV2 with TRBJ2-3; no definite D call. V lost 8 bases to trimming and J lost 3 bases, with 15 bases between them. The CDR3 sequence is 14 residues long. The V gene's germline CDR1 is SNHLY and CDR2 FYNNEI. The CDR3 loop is CASELGFSTDTQYF. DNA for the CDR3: TGTGCCAGCGAGTTGGGGTTTAGTACAGATACGCAGTATTTT.

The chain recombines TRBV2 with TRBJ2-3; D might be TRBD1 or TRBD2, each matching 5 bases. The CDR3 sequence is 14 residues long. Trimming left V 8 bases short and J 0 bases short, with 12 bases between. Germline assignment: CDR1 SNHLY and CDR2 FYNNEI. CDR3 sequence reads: CASGRDPSTDTQYF. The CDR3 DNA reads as TGTGCCAGCGGCCGGGACCCTAGCACAGATACGCAGTATTTT.

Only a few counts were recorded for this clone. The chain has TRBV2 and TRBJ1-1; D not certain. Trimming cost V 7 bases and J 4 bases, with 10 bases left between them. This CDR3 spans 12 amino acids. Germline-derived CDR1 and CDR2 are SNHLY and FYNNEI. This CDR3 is CASKEGPTEAFF. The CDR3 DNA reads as TGTGCCAGCAAAGAGGGCCCCACTGAAGCTTTCTTT.

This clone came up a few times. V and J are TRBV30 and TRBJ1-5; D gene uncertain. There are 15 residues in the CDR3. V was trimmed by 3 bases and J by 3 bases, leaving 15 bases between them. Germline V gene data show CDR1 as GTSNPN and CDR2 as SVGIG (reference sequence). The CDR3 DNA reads TGTGCCTGGAGCCCGGGATGGACGGACAATCAGCCCCAGCATTTT. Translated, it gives CAWSPGWTDNQPQHF.

The CDR3 region is CAISPSGDIQYF. The CDR3 DNA is TGTGCCATCAGCCCCAGTGGGGACATTCAGTACTTC. The V gene is TRBV10-3, the J gene TRBJ2-4; D unclear. CDR1 is ENHRY and CDR2 is SYGVKD in the germline V gene. This CDR3 has 12 amino acids. Trimming shortened V by 6 bases and J by 8 bases, and 11 bases separated the two germline ends.

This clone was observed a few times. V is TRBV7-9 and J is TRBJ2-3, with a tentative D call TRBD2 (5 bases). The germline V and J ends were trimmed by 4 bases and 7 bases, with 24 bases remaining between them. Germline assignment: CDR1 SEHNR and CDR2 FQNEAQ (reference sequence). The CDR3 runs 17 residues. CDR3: CASSSRAEGSGQNTQYF. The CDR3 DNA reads TGTGCCAGCAGCTCACGGGCCGAGGGATCGGGTCAAAATACGCAGTATTTT.

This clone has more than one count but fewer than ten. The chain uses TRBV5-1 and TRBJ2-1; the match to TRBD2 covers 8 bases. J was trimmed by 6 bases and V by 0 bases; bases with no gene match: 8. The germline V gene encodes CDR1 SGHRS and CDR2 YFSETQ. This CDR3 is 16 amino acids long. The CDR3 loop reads CASSLEGSGGLNEQFF. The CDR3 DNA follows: TGCGCCAGCAGCTTGGAGGGGAGCGGGGGCCTCAATGAGCAGTTCTTC.

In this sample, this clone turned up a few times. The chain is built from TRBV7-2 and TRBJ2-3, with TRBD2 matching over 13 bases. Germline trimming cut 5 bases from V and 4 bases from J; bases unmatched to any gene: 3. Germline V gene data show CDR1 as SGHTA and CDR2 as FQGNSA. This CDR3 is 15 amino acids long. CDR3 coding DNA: TGTGCCAGCAGCACAGGACTAGCGGGGGCAGATACGCAGTATTTT. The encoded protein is CASSTGLAGADTQYF.

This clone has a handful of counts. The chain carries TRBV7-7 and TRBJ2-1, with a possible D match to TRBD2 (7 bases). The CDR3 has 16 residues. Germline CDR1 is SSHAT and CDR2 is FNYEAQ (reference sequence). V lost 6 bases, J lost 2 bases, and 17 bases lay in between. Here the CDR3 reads CASRLRTAGTYNEQFF. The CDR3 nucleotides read TGTGCCAGCAGACTTCGGACAGCGGGGACCTACAATGAGCAGTTCTTC.

CDR3 sequence (DNA): TGTGCCAGCAGCTTCCCAGCGGGGCCACAAGAGACCCAGTACTTC. It specifies CASSFPAGPQETQYF. The rearrangement joins TRBV5-6 to TRBJ2-5, with 7 bases lining up with TRBD2. The CDR3 has 15 residues. The V and J ends lost 2 bases and 2 bases, in that order; junction bases with no gene match: 6. The germline V gene encodes CDR1 SGHDT and CDR2 YYEEEE.

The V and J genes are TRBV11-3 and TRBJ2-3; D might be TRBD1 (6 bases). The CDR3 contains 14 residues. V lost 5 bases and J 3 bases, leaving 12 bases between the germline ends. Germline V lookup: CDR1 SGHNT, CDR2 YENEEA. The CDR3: CASSRGGQTDTQYF. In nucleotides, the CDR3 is TGTGCCAGCAGCCGAGGCGGACAGACAGATACGCAGTATTTT.

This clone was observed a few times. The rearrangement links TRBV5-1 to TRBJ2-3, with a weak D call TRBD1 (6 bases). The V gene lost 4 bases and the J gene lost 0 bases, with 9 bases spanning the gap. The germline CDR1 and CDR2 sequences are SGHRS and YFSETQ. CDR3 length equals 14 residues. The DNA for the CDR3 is TGCGCCAGCAGCCACAGGGACAGCACAGATACGCAGTATTTT. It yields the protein CASSHRDSTDTQYF. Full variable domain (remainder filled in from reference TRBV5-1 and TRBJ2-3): KAGVTQTPRYLIKTRGQQVTLSCSPISGHRSVSWYQQTPGQGLQFLFEYFSETQRNKGNFPGRFSGRQFSNSRSEMNVSTLELGDSALYLCASSHRDSTDTQYFGPGTRLTVL.

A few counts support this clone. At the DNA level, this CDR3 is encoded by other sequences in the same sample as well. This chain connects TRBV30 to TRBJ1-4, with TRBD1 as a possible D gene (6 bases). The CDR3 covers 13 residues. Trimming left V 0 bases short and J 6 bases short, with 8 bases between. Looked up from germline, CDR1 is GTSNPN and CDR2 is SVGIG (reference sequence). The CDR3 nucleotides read TGTGCCTGGAGTGTACAGGGTTATGAAAAACTGTTTTTT. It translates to CAWSVQGYEKLFF. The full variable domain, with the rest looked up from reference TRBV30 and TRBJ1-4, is SQTIHQWPATLVQPVGSPLSLECTVEGTSNPNLYWYRQAAGRGLQLLFYSVGIGQISSEVPQNLSASRPQDRQFILSSKKLLLSDSGFYLCAWSVQGYEKLFFGSGTQLSVL.

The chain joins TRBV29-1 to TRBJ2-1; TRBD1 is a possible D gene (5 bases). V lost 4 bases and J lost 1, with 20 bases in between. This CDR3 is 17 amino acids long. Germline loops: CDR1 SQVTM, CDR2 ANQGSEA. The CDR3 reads CSVGVLEGVGSYNEQFF. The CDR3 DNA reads TGCAGCGTTGGGGTCTTAGAAGGGGTAGGATCCTACAATGAGCAGTTCTTC.

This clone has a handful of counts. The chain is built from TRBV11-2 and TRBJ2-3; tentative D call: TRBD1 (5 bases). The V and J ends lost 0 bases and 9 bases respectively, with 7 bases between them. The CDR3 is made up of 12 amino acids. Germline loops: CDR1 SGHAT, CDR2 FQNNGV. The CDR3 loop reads CASSLEDITQYF. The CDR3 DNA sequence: TGTGCCAGCAGCTTAGAGGACATAACGCAGTATTTT.

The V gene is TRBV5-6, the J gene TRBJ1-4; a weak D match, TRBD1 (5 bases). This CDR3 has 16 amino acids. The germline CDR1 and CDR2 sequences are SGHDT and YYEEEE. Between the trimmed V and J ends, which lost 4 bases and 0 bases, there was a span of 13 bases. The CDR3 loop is CASSPAGATTNEKLFF. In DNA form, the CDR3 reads TGTGCCAGCAGCCCGGCCGGGGCAACAACTAATGAAAAACTGTTTTTT.

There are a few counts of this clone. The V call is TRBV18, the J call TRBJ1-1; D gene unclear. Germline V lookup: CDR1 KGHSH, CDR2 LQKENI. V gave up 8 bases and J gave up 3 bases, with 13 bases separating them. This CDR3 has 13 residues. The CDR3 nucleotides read TGTGCCAGCCGAATAACCCAGGACACTGAAGCTTTCTTT. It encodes CASRITQDTEAFF.

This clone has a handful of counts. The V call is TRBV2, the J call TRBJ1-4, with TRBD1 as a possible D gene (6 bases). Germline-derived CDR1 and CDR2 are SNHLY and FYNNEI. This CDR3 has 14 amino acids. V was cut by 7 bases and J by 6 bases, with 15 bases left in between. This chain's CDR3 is CASIQGPTYEKLFF. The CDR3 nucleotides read TGTGCCAGCATTCAGGGGCCCACCTATGAAAAACTGTTTTTT.

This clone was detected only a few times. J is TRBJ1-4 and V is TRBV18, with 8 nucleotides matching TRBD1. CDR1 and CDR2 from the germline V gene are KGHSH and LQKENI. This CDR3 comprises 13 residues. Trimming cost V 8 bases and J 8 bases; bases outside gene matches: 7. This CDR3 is CASTQGAEEKLFF. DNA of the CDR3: TGTGCCAGCACGCAGGGGGCTGAGGAAAAACTGTTTTTT.

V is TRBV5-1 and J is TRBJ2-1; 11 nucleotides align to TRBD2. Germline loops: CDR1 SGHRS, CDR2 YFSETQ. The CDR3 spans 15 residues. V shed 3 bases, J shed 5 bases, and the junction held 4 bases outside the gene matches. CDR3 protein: CASSSGTSGHNEQFF. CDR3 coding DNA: TGCGCCAGCAGCTCCGGGACTAGCGGTCACAATGAGCAGTTCTTC.

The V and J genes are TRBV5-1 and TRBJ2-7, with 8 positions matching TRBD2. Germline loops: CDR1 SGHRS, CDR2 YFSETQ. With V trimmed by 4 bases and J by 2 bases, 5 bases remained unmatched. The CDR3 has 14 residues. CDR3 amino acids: CASSLAAGAYEQYF. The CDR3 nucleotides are TGCGCCAGCAGCCTGGCAGCGGGGGCCTACGAGCAGTACTTC.

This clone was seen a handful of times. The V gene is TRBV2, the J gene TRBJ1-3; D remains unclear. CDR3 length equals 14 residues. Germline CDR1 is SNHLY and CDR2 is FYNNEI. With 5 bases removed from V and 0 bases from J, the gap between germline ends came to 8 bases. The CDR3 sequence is CASSPIDSGNTIYF. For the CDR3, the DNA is TGTGCCAGCAGTCCGATCGACTCTGGAAACACCATATATTTT.

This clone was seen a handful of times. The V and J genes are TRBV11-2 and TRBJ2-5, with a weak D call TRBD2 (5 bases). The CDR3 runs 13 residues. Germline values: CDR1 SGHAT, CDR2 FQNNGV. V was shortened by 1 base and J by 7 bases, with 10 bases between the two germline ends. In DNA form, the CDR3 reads TGTGCCAGCAGCTTAGGAGGGCGCGGGACCCAGTACTTC. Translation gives CASSLGGRGTQYF.

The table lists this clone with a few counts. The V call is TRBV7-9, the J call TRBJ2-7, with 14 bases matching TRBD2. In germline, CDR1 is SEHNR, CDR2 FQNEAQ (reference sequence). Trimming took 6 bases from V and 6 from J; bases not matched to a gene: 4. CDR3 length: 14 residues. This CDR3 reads CASSAGTSGGEQYF. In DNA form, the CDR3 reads TGTGCCAGCAGTGCCGGGACTAGCGGGGGCGAGCAGTACTTC.

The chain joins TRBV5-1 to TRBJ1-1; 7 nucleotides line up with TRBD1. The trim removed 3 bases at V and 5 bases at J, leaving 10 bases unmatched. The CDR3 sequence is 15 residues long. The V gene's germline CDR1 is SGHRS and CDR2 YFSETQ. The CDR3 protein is CASSSVYRGRTEAFF. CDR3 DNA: TGCGCCAGCAGCTCGGTATACAGGGGTAGGACTGAAGCTTTCTTT.

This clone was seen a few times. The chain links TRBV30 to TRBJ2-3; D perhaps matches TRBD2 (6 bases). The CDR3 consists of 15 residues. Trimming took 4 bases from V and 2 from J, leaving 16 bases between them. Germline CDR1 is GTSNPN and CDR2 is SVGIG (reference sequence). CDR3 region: CAWTSSGLLTDTQYF. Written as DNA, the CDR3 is TGTGCCTGGACCAGTTCGGGACTGCTCACAGATACGCAGTATTTT.